These T cell receptor beta chains were read from a single sample in a study of blood T cell repertoires in COVID-19. TCRdb's copy holds only in-frame clones and misses some; the assay was immunoSEQ multiplex PCR. There are 450,000 or so clones in the sample; about nine tenths occur only once, and about 0.63% lies in the top ten. Sequenced material: PBMCs or T cells enriched from blood (not recorded which). The source is a man younger than 30 who had recovered from COVID-19. CDR3s include the opening cysteine and the closing phenylalanine or tryptophan. The D gene is left open where the match is weak. The size of a clone is reported for some rows only, either as once, few or many, or as a class for expanded clones.

CDR3nt,CDR3aa,j_gene,d_gene,abundance,len,v_gene
TGCGCCAGCAGCTTGGAGGACTGGGGGGCTGAAGCTTTCTTT,CASSLEDWGAEAFF,TRBJ1-1,-,many,14,TRBV5-1
TGTGCCAGCGGGGACTCCATGTCTTACAATGAGCAGTTCTTC,CASGDSMSYNEQFF,TRBJ2-1,-,-,14,TRBV28
TGTGCCAGCAGCCGCGGACAGTTCGGAAATTCACCCCTCCACTTT,CASSRGQFGNSPLHF,TRBJ1-6,-,-,15,TRBV5-8
TGTGCCAGCTCACCGGACAGGGCTCAAGAGACCCAGTACTTC,CASSPDRAQETQYF,TRBJ2-5,TRBD1,-,14,TRBV18
TGTGCCAGCAGCGTAGACACCTACGAGCAGTACTTC,CASSVDTYEQYF,TRBJ2-7,-,-,12,TRBV9
TGTGCCAGCAGCTTAGGACTAGCGGGAGAAGGGGAGACCCAGTACTTC,CASSLGLAGEGETQYF,TRBJ2-5,TRBD2,-,16,TRBV7-9
TGTGCCACCAGTGATTACACAGGGGGCGCTGGCTACACCTTC,CATSDYTGGAGYTF,TRBJ1-2,TRBD1,-,14,TRBV24-1
TGTGCCAGCAGTCCAACGCGAGGGGAGCAGTTCTTC,CASSPTRGEQFF,TRBJ2-1,-,-,12,TRBV12-3/TRBV12-4
TGTGCCAGCAGCTTAGATGGGCAGGGGCATACAGAGACCCAGTACTTC,CASSLDGQGHTETQYF,TRBJ2-5,-,-,16,TRBV11-3
TGCGCCAGCAGCCGGGACGGCGGGAGGTCGGACGAGCAGTACTTC,CASSRDGGRSDEQYF,TRBJ2-7,TRBD2,-,15,TRBV4-1
TGTGCCAGCAGCCCGATAGCGGGTGGTACGCAGTATTTT,CASSPIAGGTQYF,TRBJ2-3,TRBD2,-,13,TRBV3-1/TRBV3-2
TGCGCCAGCAGCTCCGTGGGGGGGAACACCGGGGAGCTGTTTTTT,CASSSVGGNTGELFF,TRBJ2-2,-,-,15,TRBV5-1
TGTGCCAGCTCACGGGGGCTTCTAAATCAGCCCCAGCATTTT,CASSRGLLNQPQHF,TRBJ1-5,-,-,14,TRBV18
TGTGCCTGGATTCCGACAGGGGGCTGGTATGGCTACACCTTC,CAWIPTGGWYGYTF,TRBJ1-2,TRBD1,-,14,TRBV30
TGTGCCAGCAGCCGCCCGGGATATTTTCTCCGTTATAATTCACCCCTCCACTTT,CASSRPGYFLRYNSPLHF,TRBJ1-6,-,once,18,TRBV21-1
TGTGCCACCAGTGAGGACCCGGGACTAGTAACAGATACGCAGTATTTT,CATSEDPGLVTDTQYF,TRBJ2-3,TRBD2,-,16,TRBV24-1
TGTGCCAGCGGTTGGGACAACTACGAGCAGTACTTC,CASGWDNYEQYF,TRBJ2-7,-,-,12,TRBV6-5
TGTGCCACCAGTGAACAGACAGGGCTTTTGGATACGCAGTATTTT,CATSEQTGLLDTQYF,TRBJ2-3,TRBD1,-,15,TRBV24-1
TGTGCCAGCAGATTGACCGGACAGGGTGGCACTGAAGCTTTCTTT,CASRLTGQGGTEAFF,TRBJ1-1,TRBD1,-,15,TRBV27
TGTGCCAGCAGTCGGGGTGGCACTGAAGCTTTCTTT,CASSRGGTEAFF,TRBJ1-1,-,-,12,TRBV27
TGTGCCACGAAAGGGGGGGTCTCCTATGGCTACACCTTC,CATKGGVSYGYTF,TRBJ1-2,-,-,13,TRBV19
TGTGCCAGCAGCCATCGGGGCGGACAGGGAAAAAGAACTGAAGCTTTCTTT,CASSHRGGQGKRTEAFF,TRBJ1-1,TRBD1,-,17,TRBV7-8
TGTGCCAGCCGAACTGCATACACTGAAGCTTTCTTT,CASRTAYTEAFF,TRBJ1-1,-,-,12,TRBV28
TGTGCCAGCAGTCCAGACATACCTAATGAAGCTTTCTTT,CASSPDIPNEAFF,TRBJ1-1,-,-,13,TRBV2
TGTGCCAGCAGCCCTCAGGGGCTGAATTCACCCCTCCACTTT,CASSPQGLNSPLHF,TRBJ1-6,-,-,14,TRBV3-1/TRBV3-2
TGTGCCAGCAGCGAGACAGGGGGCCCGGGCACAGATACGCAGTATTTT,CASSETGGPGTDTQYF,TRBJ2-3,TRBD1,-,16,TRBV9
TGTGCCAGCAGCCGGGGTATCAAGAACAATCAGCCCCAGCATTTT,CASSRGIKNNQPQHF,TRBJ1-5,-,-,15,TRBV2
TGCGCCAGCAGCCAAGACGCCCGCGGGGGGACTACCTACGAGCAGTACTTC,CASSQDARGGTTYEQYF,TRBJ2-7,TRBD2,-,17,TRBV4-1
TGTGCCAGCAGCTTGATCGGCGGGGGGGCCACAGATACGCAGTATTTT,CASSLIGGGATDTQYF,TRBJ2-3,TRBD2,-,16,TRBV5-4
TGTGCCAGCAGCTTGGGACACCTCTCTGGAAACACCATATATTTT,CASSLGHLSGNTIYF,TRBJ1-3,-,-,15,TRBV5-6
TGTGCCAGCAGCATTGAGCGGACAGCCGGCGAGCAGTACTTC,CASSIERTAGEQYF,TRBJ2-7,-,-,14,TRBV11-2
TGTGCCAGCAGATTATCCGGGACTTCTGAACAGCCCCAGCATTTT,CASRLSGTSEQPQHF,TRBJ1-5,-,-,15,TRBV6-5
TGTGCCAGCAGTTTATTGAAAAGGACAGGGTATCTCCTTAATTCACCCCTCCACTTT,CASSLLKRTGYLLNSPLHF,TRBJ1-6,TRBD1,-,19,TRBV28
TGTGCCAGCAGCCCTAGAAGGACAGGGGGAATCCCCTATGGCTACACCTTC,CASSPRRTGGIPYGYTF,TRBJ1-2,TRBD1,-,17,TRBV5-6
TGTGCCAGCAGTGTTGCGACAGAGAGCAATCAGCCCCAGCATTTT,CASSVATESNQPQHF,TRBJ1-5,-,-,15,TRBV2
TGTGCCAGCACCAAAGCCGGGGTCGGCTACACCTTC,CASTKAGVGYTF,TRBJ1-2,-,-,12,TRBV13
TGTGCCAGCAGCCCTCGGGACAGTTACACTGAAGCTTTCTTT,CASSPRDSYTEAFF,TRBJ1-1,TRBD1,-,14,TRBV9
TGTGCCAGCAGTTTTGACAGAAAAGTAACCTACGAGCAGTACTTC,CASSFDRKVTYEQYF,TRBJ2-7,-,-,15,TRBV28
TGTGCCACCAGCAGAGATAATCGCCTAGCGGGAGCTCGGTACAATGAGCAGTTCTTC,CATSRDNRLAGARYNEQFF,TRBJ2-1,TRBD2,-,19,TRBV15
TGTGCCAGCAGTCCCACCCGCCAGGGTGAAGCTTTCTTT,CASSPTRQGEAFF,TRBJ1-1,-,few,13,TRBV27
TGCGCCAGCAGTGAGTCGCGTTTGGCCGGGGAGCTGTTTTTT,CASSESRLAGELFF,TRBJ2-2,-,-,14,TRBV10-2
TGCGCCAGCAGCGATCGGGGGAGCGGCCTGAATGAAAAACTGTTTTTT,CASSDRGSGLNEKLFF,TRBJ1-4,-,-,16,TRBV4-1
TGTGCCAGTAGTACTTACGACAGGGAGAGTAATCAGCCCCAGCATTTT,CASSTYDRESNQPQHF,TRBJ1-5,TRBD1,few,16,TRBV19
TGTGCCAGCAGCTTAGAGCGGGGAGGGAACACTGAAGCTTTCTTT,CASSLERGGNTEAFF,TRBJ1-1,-,-,15,TRBV7-9
TGTGCCTGGTCCGACAAGTCCAATCAGCCCCAGCATTTT,CAWSDKSNQPQHF,TRBJ1-5,-,-,13,TRBV30
TGCGCCAGCAGCTTGGGGTCCGACTCCAATGGCTACACCTTC,CASSLGSDSNGYTF,TRBJ1-2,-,-,14,TRBV5-1
TGTGCCATCAGTCAATACAATGAGCAGTTCTTC,CAISQYNEQFF,TRBJ2-1,-,-,11,TRBV10-3
TGTGCCAGCAGTTTAAGGGTCGGTAGCGGGTCCTACGAGCAGTACTTC,CASSLRVGSGSYEQYF,TRBJ2-7,TRBD2,-,16,TRBV28
TGTGCCAGCAGTCAACTAGCGGGAGGCCCCACAGATACGCAGTATTTT,CASSQLAGGPTDTQYF,TRBJ2-3,TRBD2,-,16,TRBV7-9